The 3 T cell receptor beta chains below come from one sample, sequenced in a study of T cell repertoires in cytomegalovirus infection. TCRdb re-analysed the reads in MiXCR, keeping a single row per CDR3 protein. Of over 300,000 distinct CDR3 sequences in the sample, around 9.5% were seen once. Sequencing input: PBMCs. The source of these receptors is a human donor in good health (CMV status not recorded). Some clones in this sample may be carry-over from other donors' samples.

This clonotype was seen repeatedly, ten times or more. This chain uses TRBV7-2 with TRBJ2-2; no reliable D call. Between the trimmed V and J ends, which lost 1 base and 2 bases, there was a span of 5 bases. Per germline, CDR1 SGHTA and CDR2 FQGNSA. This CDR3 contains 14 residues. CDR3 nucleotide sequence: TGTGCCAGCAGCTTAGGTTTTAACACCGGGGAGCTGTTTTTT. Protein: CASSLGFNTGELFF.

Comment on this clonotype: This sequence may be a read error, since a much larger clone differs from it by one base. This rearrangement joins TRBV7-2 to TRBJ2-3, with TRBD2 matching 7 bases. CDR1 and CDR2 from the germline V gene are SGHTA and FQGNSA. The CDR3 sequence is 13 residues long. The CDR3 DNA reads TGTACCAGCAGTTTGACTAGCAAAGATACGCAGTATTTT. This gives the protein CTSSLTSKDTQYF.

This clonotype was observed a few times. The chain joins TRBV7-8 to TRBJ1-2; tentative D call: TRBD1 (5 bases). The germline V gene encodes CDR1 SGHVS and CDR2 FQNEAQ. The CDR3 has 12 amino acids. Deletions cut 4 bases from V and 5 bases from J, with 8 bases between. In DNA, the CDR3 is TGTGCCAGCAGCTCCGACAGTTATGGCTACACCTTC. This encodes CASSSDSYGYTF.